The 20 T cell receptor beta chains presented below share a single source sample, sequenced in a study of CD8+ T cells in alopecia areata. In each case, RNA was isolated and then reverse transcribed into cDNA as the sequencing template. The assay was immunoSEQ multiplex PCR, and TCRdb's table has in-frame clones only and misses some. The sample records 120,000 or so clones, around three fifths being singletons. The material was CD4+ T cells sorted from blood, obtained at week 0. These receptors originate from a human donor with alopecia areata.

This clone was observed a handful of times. For the CDR3, the DNA is TGTGCCAGCAGTGGACAGGGTTTGGGTGGCGAGCAGTACTTC. As protein: CASSGQGLGGEQYF. V is TRBV2 and J is TRBJ2-7; 7 positions agree with TRBD1. The CDR3 runs to 14 residues. The V gene's germline CDR1 is SNHLY and CDR2 FYNNEI. Losses at the gene ends were 4 bases for V and 6 bases for J; bases not matched to a gene: 9.

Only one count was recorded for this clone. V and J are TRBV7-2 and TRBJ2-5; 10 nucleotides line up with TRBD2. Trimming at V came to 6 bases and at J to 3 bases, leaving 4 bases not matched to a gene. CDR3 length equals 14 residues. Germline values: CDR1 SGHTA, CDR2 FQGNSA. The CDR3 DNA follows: TGTGCCAGCAGTTACCTAGCGGGGGAAGAGACCCAGTACTTC. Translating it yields CASSYLAGEETQYF.

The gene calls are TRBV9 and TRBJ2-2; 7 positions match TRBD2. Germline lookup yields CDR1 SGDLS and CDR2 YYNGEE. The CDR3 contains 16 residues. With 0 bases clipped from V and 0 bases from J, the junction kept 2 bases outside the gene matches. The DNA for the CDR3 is TGTGCCAGCAGCGTAGGGGCGGGGGCGAACACCGGGGAGCTGTTTTTT. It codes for CASSVGAGANTGELFF.

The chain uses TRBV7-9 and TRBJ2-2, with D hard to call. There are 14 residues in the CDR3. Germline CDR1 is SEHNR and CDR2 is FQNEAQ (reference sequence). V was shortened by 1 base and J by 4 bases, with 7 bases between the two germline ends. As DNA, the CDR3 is TGTGCCAGCAGCTTAGGGCCTTTCACCGGGGAGCTGTTTTTT. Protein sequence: CASSLGPFTGELFF.

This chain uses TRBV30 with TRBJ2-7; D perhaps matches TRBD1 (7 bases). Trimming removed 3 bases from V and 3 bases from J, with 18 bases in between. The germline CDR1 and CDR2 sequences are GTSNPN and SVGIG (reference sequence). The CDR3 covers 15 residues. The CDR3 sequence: CAWSAQPGGHYEQYF. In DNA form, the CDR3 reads TGTGCCTGGAGCGCCCAGCCAGGGGGGCACTACGAGCAGTACTTC.

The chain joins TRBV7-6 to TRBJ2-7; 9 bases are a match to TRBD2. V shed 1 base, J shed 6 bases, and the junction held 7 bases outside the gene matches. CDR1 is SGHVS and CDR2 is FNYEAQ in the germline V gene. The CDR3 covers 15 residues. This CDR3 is CASSLGGGGAGEQYF. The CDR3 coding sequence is TGTGCCAGCAGCTTAGGAGGCGGGGGGGCAGGCGAGCAGTACTTC.

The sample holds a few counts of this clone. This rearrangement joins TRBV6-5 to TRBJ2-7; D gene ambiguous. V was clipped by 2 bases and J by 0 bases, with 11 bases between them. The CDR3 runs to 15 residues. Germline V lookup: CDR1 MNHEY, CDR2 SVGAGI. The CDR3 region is CASSYAPYGSYEQYF. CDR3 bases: TGTGCCAGCAGTTACGCGCCTTATGGCTCCTACGAGCAGTACTTC.

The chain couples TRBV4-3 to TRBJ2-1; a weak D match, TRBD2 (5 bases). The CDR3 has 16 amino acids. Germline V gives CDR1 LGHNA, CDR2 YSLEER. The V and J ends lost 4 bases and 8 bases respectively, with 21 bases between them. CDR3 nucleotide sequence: TGCGCCAGCAGCCCGGACCTTTATCTTAGCGCCGATGAGCAGTTCTTC. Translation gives CASSPDLYLSADEQFF.

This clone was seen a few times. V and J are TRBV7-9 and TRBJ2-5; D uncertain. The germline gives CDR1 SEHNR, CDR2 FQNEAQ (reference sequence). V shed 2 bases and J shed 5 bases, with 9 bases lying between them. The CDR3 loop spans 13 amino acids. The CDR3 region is CASSLFDSETQYF. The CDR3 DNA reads TGTGCCAGCAGCTTATTCGATAGCGAGACCCAGTACTTC.

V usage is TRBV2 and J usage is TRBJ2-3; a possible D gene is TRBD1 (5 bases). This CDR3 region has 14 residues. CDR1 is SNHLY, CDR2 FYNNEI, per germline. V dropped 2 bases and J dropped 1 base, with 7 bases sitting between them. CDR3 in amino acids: CASSESRGTDTQYF. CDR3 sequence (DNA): TGTGCCAGCAGTGAATCCAGGGGCACAGATACGCAGTATTTT.

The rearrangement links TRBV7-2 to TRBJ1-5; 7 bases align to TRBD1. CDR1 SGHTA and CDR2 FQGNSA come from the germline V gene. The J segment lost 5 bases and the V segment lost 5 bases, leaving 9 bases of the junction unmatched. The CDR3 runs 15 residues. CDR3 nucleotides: TGTGCCAGCAGCCCACGGGACAGATGGGATCAGCCCCAGCATTTT. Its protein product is CASSPRDRWDQPQHF.

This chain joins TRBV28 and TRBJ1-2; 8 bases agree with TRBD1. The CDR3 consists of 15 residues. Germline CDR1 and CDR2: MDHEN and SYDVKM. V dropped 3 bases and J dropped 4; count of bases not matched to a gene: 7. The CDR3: CASSFPQGATYGYTF. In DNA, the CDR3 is TGTGCCAGCAGTTTCCCCCAGGGGGCAACCTATGGCTACACCTTC.

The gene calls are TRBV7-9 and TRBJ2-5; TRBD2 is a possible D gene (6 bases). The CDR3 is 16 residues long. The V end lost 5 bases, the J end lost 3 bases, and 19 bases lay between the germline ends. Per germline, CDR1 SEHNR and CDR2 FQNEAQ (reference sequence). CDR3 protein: CASSPPGEASKETQYF. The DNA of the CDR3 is TGTGCCAGCAGCCCGCCTGGGGAGGCTAGCAAAGAGACCCAGTACTTC.

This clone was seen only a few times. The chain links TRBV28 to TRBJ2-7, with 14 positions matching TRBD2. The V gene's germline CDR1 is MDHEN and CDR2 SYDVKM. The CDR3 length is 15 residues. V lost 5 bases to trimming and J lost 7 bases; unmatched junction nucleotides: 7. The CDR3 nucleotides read TGTGCCAGCAGTCACGGGACTAGCGGGAGTAGAGAGCAGTACTTC. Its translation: CASSHGTSGSREQYF.

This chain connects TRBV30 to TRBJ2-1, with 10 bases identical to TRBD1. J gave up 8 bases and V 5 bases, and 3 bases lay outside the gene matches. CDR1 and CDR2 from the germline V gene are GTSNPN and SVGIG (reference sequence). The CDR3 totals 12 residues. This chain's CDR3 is CAWGTGEDEQFF. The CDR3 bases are TGTGCCTGGGGGACAGGGGAAGATGAGCAGTTCTTC.

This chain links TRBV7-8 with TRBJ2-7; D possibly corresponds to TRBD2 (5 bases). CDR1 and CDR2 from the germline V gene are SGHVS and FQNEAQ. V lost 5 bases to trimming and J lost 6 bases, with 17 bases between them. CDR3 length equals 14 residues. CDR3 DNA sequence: TGTGCCAGCAGCAAAGGGCAGGTTGGAGGCGAGCAGTACTTC. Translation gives CASSKGQVGGEQYF.

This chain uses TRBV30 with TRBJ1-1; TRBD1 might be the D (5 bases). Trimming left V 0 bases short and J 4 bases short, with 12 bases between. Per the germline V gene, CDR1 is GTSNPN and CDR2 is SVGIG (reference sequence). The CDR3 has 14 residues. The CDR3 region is CAWSVVGGGTEAFF. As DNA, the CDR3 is TGTGCCTGGAGTGTAGTTGGGGGGGGCACTGAAGCTTTCTTT.

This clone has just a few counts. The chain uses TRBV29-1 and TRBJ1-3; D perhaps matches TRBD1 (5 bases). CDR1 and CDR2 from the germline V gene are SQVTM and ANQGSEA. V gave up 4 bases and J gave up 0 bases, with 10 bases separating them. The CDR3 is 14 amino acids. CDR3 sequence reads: CSVGDGSSGNTIYF. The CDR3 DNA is TGCAGCGTTGGGGACGGGAGCTCTGGAAACACCATATATTTT.

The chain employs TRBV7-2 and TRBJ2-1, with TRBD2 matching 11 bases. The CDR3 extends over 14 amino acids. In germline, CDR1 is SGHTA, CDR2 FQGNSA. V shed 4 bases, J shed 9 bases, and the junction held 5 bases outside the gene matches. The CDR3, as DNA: TGTGCCAGCAGCTCACTAGCGGGAGAATCTGAGCAGTTCTTC. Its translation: CASSSLAGESEQFF.

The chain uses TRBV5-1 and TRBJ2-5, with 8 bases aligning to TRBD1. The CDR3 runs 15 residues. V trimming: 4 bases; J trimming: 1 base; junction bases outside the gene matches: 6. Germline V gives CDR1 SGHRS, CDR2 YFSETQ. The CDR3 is CASSTGQGTQETQYF. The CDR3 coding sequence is TGCGCCAGCAGCACCGGACAGGGCACCCAAGAGACCCAGTACTTC.